This T cell receptor beta chain emerged from a study of blood T cell repertoires in COVID-19. The overall study: COVID-19 samples collected from the United States, Italy and Spain covered acute and convalescent phases. The cDNA or gDNA used as material had been derived from T cells, B-cell-depleted T cells, or PBMCs.

This clone was found once. How the authors handled the data: Estimation of nucleated cell counts was performed using reference gene primer amplification. Here immunoSEQ multiplex PCR was the method, and the copy in TCRdb shows in-frame clones only, minus some. From that table come the V and J calls and clone size; the DNA was used to work out D and trimming. The repertoire holds hundreds of thousands of clones, almost 85% seen once, with 1.5% to 2% in the top ten. Looked up from germline, CDR1 is LNHDA and CDR2 is SQIVND (reference sequence). This CDR3 is 13 amino acids long. The V end lost 3 bases, the J end lost 4 bases, and 9 bases lay between the germline ends.

This TCR was sampled from a woman aged 80 or over with acute or convalescent COVID-19. Sequenced: peripheral blood. The chain couples TRBV19 to TRBJ1-2, with a weak D call TRBD1 (6 bases). The CDR3 reads CASSIQGPYGYTF. The CDR3 nucleotides read TGTGCCAGTAGTATTCAGGGGCCCTATGGCTACACCTTC.